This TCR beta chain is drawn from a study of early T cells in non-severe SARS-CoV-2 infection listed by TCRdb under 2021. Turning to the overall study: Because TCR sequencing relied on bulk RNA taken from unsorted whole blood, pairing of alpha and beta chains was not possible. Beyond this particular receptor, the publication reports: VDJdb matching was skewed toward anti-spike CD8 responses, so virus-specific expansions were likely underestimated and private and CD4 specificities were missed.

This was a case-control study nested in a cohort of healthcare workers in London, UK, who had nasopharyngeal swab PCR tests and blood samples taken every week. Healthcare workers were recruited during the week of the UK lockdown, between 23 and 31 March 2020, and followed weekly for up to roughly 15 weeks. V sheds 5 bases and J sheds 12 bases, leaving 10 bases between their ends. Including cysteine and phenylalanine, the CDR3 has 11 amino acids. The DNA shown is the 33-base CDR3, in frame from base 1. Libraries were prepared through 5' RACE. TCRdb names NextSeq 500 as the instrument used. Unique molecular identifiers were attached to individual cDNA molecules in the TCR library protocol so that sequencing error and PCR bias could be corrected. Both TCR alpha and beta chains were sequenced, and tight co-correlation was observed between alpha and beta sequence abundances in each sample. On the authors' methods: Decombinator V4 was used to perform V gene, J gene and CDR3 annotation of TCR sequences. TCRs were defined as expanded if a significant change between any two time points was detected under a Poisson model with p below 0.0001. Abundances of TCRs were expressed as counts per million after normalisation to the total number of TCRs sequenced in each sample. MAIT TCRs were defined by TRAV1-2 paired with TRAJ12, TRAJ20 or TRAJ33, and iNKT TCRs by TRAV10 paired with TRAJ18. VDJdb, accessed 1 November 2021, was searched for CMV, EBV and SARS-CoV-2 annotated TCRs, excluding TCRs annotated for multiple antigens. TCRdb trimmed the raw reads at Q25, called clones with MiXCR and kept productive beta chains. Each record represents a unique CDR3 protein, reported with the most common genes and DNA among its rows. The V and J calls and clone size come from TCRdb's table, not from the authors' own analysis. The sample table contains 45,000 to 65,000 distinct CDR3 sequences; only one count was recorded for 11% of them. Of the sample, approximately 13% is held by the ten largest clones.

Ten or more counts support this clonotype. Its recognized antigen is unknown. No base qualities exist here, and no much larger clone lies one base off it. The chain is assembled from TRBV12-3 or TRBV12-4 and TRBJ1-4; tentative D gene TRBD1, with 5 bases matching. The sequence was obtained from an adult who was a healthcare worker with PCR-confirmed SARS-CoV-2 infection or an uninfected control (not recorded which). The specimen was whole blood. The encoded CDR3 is CASSLTTELFF. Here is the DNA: TGTGCCAGCAGTCTTACGACAGAACTGTTTTTT.